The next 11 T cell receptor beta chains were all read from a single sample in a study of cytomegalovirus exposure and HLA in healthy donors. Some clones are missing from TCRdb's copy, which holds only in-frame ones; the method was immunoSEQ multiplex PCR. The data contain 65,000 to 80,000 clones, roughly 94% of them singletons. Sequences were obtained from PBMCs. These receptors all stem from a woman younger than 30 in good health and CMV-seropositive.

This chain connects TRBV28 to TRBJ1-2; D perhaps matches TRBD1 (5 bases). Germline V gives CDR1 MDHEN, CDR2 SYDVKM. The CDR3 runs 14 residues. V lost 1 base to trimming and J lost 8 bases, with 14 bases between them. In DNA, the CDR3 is TGTGCCAGCAGTTTATCGGTTCAGGGTCGCGGCTACACCTTC. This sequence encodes CASSLSVQGRGYTF.

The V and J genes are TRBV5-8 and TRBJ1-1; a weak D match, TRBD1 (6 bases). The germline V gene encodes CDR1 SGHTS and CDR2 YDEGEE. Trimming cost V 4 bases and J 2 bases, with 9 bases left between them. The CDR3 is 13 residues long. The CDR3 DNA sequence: TGTGCCAGCAGCGAGGGGGATAACACTGAAGCTTTCTTT. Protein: CASSEGDNTEAFF. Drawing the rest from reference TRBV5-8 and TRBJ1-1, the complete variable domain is EAGVTQSPTHLIKTRGQQATLRCSPISGHTSVYWYQQALGLGLQFLLWYDEGEERNRGNFPPRFSGRQFPNYSSELNVNALELEDSALYLCASSEGDNTEAFFGQGTRLTVV.

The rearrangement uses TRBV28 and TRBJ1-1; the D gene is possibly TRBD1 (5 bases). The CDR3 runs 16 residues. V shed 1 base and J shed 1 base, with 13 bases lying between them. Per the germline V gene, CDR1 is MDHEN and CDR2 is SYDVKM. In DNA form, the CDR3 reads TGTGCCAGCAGTTTATCCCCCCAGGGCGCGAACACTGAAGCTTTCTTT. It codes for CASSLSPQGANTEAFF. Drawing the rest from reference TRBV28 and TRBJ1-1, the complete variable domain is DVKVTQSSRYLVKRTGEKVFLECVQDMDHENMFWYRQDPGLGLRLIYFSYDVKMKEKGDIPEGYSVSREKKERFSLILESASTNQTSMYLCASSLSPQGANTEAFFGQGTRLTVV.

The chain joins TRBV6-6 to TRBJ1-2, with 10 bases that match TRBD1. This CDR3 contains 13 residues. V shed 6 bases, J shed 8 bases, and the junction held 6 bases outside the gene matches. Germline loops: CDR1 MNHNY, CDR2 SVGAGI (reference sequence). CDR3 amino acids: CASRRQGAEGYTF. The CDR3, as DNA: TGTGCCAGCAGGCGACAGGGGGCAGAGGGCTACACCTTC.

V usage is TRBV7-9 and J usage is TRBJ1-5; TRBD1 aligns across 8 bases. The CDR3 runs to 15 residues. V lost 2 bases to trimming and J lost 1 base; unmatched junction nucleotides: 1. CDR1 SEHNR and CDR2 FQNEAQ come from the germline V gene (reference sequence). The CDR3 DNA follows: TGTGCCAGCAGCTTACAGGGGGCCAGCAATCAGCCCCAGCATTTT. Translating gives CASSLQGASNQPQHF.

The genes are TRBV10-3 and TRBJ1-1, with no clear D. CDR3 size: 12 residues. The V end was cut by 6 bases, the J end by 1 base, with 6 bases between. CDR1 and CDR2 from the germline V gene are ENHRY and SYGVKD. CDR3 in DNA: TGTGCCATCAGCCCGGGGAACACTGAAGCTTTCTTT. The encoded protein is CAISPGNTEAFF.

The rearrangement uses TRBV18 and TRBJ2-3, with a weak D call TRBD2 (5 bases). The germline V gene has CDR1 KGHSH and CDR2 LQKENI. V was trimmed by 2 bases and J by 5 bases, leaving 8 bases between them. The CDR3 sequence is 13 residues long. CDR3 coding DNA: TGTGCCAGCTCACCATATGAGGGAGATACGCAGTATTTT. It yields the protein CASSPYEGDTQYF.

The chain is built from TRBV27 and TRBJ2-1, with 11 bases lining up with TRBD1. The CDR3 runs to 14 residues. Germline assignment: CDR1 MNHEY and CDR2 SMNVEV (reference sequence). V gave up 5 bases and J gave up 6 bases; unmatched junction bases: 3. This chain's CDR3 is CASSPGTGGNEQFF. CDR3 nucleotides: TGTGCCAGCAGTCCTGGGACAGGGGGCAATGAGCAGTTCTTC.

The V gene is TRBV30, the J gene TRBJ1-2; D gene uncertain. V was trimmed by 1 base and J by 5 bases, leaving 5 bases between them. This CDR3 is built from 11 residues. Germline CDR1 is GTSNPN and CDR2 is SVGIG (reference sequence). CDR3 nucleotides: TGTGCCTGGAGTGAATATTATGGCTACACCTTC. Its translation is CAWSEYYGYTF.

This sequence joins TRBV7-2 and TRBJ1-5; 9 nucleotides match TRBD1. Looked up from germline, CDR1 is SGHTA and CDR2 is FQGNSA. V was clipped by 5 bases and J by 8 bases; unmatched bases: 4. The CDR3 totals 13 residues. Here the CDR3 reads CASSARTGEPQHF. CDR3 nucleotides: TGTGCCAGCAGCGCCAGGACAGGGGAGCCCCAGCATTTT.

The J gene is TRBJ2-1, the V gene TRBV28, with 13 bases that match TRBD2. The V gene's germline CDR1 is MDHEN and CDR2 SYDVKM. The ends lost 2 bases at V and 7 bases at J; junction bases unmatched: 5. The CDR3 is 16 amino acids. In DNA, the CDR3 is TGTGCCAGCAGTTTAAGAACTAGCGGGAGGGCTAATGAGCAGTTCTTC. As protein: CASSLRTSGRANEQFF.